The rows below give T cell receptor beta chains drawn from one sample of a study of Ad26.COV2.S vaccination and SARS-CoV-2 variants. Sequenced by immunoSEQ multiplex PCR; TCRdb stores in-frame clones only, minus some. Among hundreds of thousands of clones, 86% were seen once, and the ten largest hold about 10%. The starting material was peripheral blood, obtained in a trial of Ad26.COV2.S vaccine versus placebo. Every receptor here comes from a person between 18 and 65 years old who received the Ad26.COV2.S COVID-19 vaccine or a placebo. The CDR3 runs from the conserved cysteine through the conserved F or W. A D gene is named only where the DNA matches it firmly. The size of a clone is reported for some rows only, either as once, few or many, or as a class for expanded clones.

D gene	V gene	clone size	J gene	CDR3 DNA	CDR3 protein
.	TRBV28	.	TRBJ1-5	TGTGCCAGCAGTTCCTGGACAGCCAATCAGCCCCAGCATTTT	CASSSWTANQPQHF
.	TRBV4-1	.	TRBJ2-7	TGCGCCAGCAGCCAAGAATATCGGTTACCCTACGAGCAGTACTTC	CASSQEYRLPYEQYF
.	TRBV5-6	.	TRBJ1-5	TGTGCCAGCAGCTTCCAGTGGGGGCCCGCAAGGCCCCAGCATTTT	CASSFQWGPARPQHF
.	TRBV27	.	TRBJ2-2	TGTGCCAGCAGCCGGGGGCCGGGAACCGGGGAGCTGTTTTTT	CASSRGPGTGELFF
TRBD1	TRBV5-1	.	TRBJ1-6	TGCGCCAGCAGCTTGGGGCCCCGGGACAGCGATAATTCACCCCTCCACTTT	CASSLGPRDSDNSPLHF
.	TRBV7-9	.	TRBJ2-1	TGTGCCAGCAGCCCGCCCCAGACTAGCTACAATGAGCAGTTCTTC	CASSPPQTSYNEQFF
TRBD1	TRBV6-2/TRBV6-3	.	TRBJ2-7	TGTGCCAGCAGTCTCCTCGGACAGGGGAGTTACGAGCAGTACTTC	CASSLLGQGSYEQYF
TRBD1	TRBV2	.	TRBJ2-2	TGTGCCAGCAGTAATTCAGGGGGCGGAAACACCGGGGAGCTGTTTTTT	CASSNSGGGNTGELFF
TRBD2	TRBV3-1/TRBV3-2	.	TRBJ2-7	TGTGCCAGCAGCCCCATAGCGGGCTCCTACGAGCAGTACTTC	CASSPIAGSYEQYF
.	TRBV7-2	.	TRBJ1-5	TGTGCCAGCAGCTTAAGGGGGAACAATCAGCCCCAGCATTTT	CASSLRGNNQPQHF
TRBD1	TRBV6-4	.	TRBJ2-2	TGTGCCAGCAGTGAACACAGGGGGCGTACCGGGGAGCTGTTTTTT	CASSEHRGRTGELFF
TRBD1	TRBV19	.	TRBJ1-1	TGTGCCAGTAGTAGGGACAGGGGCCGTGCTTTCTTT	CASSRDRGRAFF
.	TRBV27	.	TRBJ2-1	TGTGCCAGCAGTTTATCTGGCTCCTACAATGAGCAGTTCTTC	CASSLSGSYNEQFF
TRBD1	TRBV7-9	.	TRBJ2-7	TGTGCCAGCAGTTTCCCCCCGGGACAGGGAGATTACGAGCAGTACTTC	CASSFPPGQGDYEQYF
TRBD1	TRBV2	.	TRBJ2-2	TGTGCCAGCACTGAGCAGCCGGGACAGGGGGCGTACGCCGGGGAGCTGTTTTTT	CASTEQPGQGAYAGELFF
TRBD1	TRBV4-3	.	TRBJ1-1	TGCGCCAGCAGCCGTCGGGACAGCGGATGGAGTCAAGAAGCTTTCTTT	CASSRRDSGWSQEAFF
.	TRBV30	.	TRBJ2-7	TGTGCCTGGAGGCCAGGGAACCCCTACGAGCAGTACTTC	CAWRPGNPYEQYF
TRBD2	TRBV27	.	TRBJ2-3	TGTGCCAGCAGGTTAGCGGGGGTTAGCACAGATACGCAGTATTTT	CASRLAGVSTDTQYF
.	TRBV7-9	.	TRBJ1-1	TGTGCCAGCAGCTTCGGGAACACTGAAGCTTTCTTT	CASSFGNTEAFF
.	TRBV7-2	.	TRBJ1-2	TGTGCCAGCAGCTTACAAGTGGCAGGGACCTATGGCTACACCTTC	CASSLQVAGTYGYTF
.	TRBV20-1	.	TRBJ2-2	TGCAGTGCTAGTCTACCGCGGACCGGGGAGCTGTTTTTT	CSASLPRTGELFF
.	TRBV3-1/TRBV3-2	.	TRBJ1-1	TGTGCCAGCAGCCAAGAGTCAGGGAAGAACACTGAAGCTTTCTTT	CASSQESGKNTEAFF
.	TRBV24-1	once	TRBJ1-1	TGTGCCACCAGTGATTCATCGGGGGTCTACACTGAAGCTTTCTTT	CATSDSSGVYTEAFF
.	TRBV27	.	TRBJ1-2	TGTGCCAGCACTGACAGAACGGCCCGATATGGCTACACCTTC	CASTDRTARYGYTF
.	TRBV6-5	.	TRBJ1-5	TGTGCCAGCACCAAGGGGGGGAATCAGCCCCAGCATTTT	CASTKGGNQPQHF
.	TRBV23-1	.	TRBJ2-6	TGCGCCAGCAGTCAAACCTTTAAAGAGAATCTAGTGAGCTCTGGGGCCAACGTCCTGACTTTC	CASSQTFKENLVSSGANVLTF
.	TRBV28	.	TRBJ2-7	TGTGCCAGCAGTTTAAACAGACTTTTAACCTACGAGCAGTACTTC	CASSLNRLLTYEQYF
.	TRBV3-1/TRBV3-2	.	TRBJ2-3	TGTGCCAGCAGCAAAAGCACAGATACGCAGTATTTT	CASSKSTDTQYF
.	TRBV10-3	.	TRBJ1-2	TGTGCCATCAGGCCCTCGGACAGTCGGAACTATGGCTACACCTTC	CAIRPSDSRNYGYTF
.	TRBV13	.	TRBJ2-7	TGTGCCAGCAGCCAACAGGGTTCAGAGAGCTCCTACGAGCAGTACTTC	CASSQQGSESSYEQYF
TRBD2	TRBV5-6	.	TRBJ2-7	TGTGCCAGCAGCTCCTATGGACTAGCGGGAGTCCTCGAGCAGTACTTC	CASSSYGLAGVLEQYF
.	TRBV28	.	TRBJ2-3	TGTGCCAGCCTCGCCTCAATCACAGATACGCAGTATTTT	CASLASITDTQYF
TRBD2	TRBV20-1	few	TRBJ2-1	TGCAGTGCTAGTGCAACTAGCGGGGTCAGAGGGCAGTTCTTC	CSASATSGVRGQFF
TRBD1	TRBV5-5	few	TRBJ1-5	TGTGCCAGCAGTCGCTGGGACAGCCGCAATCAGCCCCAGCATTTT	CASSRWDSRNQPQHF
TRBD1	TRBV19	.	TRBJ2-2	TGTGCCAGTAGTGGGACAGGGACCGGGGAGCTGTTTTTT	CASSGTGTGELFF
TRBD1	TRBV7-6	.	TRBJ2-1	TGTGCCAGCAGCCTGGGGACAGGGACCTACAATGAGCAGTTCTTC	CASSLGTGTYNEQFF
TRBD1	TRBV6-2/TRBV6-3	.	TRBJ1-4	TGTGCCAGCAGTTACTCCGGGACAGGGTTGGAAAAACTGTTTTTT	CASSYSGTGLEKLFF
.	TRBV6-5	once	TRBJ2-2	TGTGCCAGCAGTTACGAGGGGCGGAACACCGGGGAGCTGTTTTTT	CASSYEGRNTGELFF
.	TRBV7-2	.	TRBJ1-1	TGTGCCAGCAGCTTAGATGGGGCGCGGGGTGAAGCTTTCTTT	CASSLDGARGEAFF
.	TRBV6-5	.	TRBJ2-1	TGTGCCAGCAAGGAGGGGGGGGGCACATTAAATGAGCAGTTCTTC	CASKEGGGTLNEQFF
.	TRBV18	.	TRBJ1-2	TGTGCCAGCTCACCAGAGGGGGGCAACGGCTACACCTTC	CASSPEGGNGYTF
TRBD1	TRBV7-9	few	TRBJ1-4	TGTGCCAGCAGCCTGGGACAGGGAGGTGAAAAACTGTTTTTT	CASSLGQGGEKLFF
.	TRBV9	.	TRBJ2-1	TGTGCCAGCAGCGTAGAGGGTCTCTCCAATGAGCAGTTCTTC	CASSVEGLSNEQFF
TRBD1	TRBV11-1	.	TRBJ2-3	TGTGCCAGCAGCGCCCCGACAGGGGGTAGGACAGATACGCAGTATTTT	CASSAPTGGRTDTQYF
.	TRBV24-1	.	TRBJ1-1	TGTGCCACCAGTGATTTGCTGAGACAGGATAACACTGAAGCTTTCTTT	CATSDLLRQDNTEAFF
.	TRBV10-2	.	TRBJ1-4	TGCGCCAGCAGTGCACAGAGGTCCGACACTAAACTGTTTTTT	CASSAQRSDTKLFF
.	TRBV28	many	TRBJ1-2	TGTGCCAGCAGTTTCCTCTATGGCTACACCTTC	CASSFLYGYTF
TRBD1	TRBV5-6	.	TRBJ1-2	TGTGCCAGCAGGGGGACAGGGTGGTACTATGGCTACACCTTC	CASRGTGWYYGYTF
.	TRBV3-1/TRBV3-2	.	TRBJ2-2	TGTGCCAGCAGTTATGGGACTTTTAACACCGGGGAGCTGTTTTTT	CASSYGTFNTGELFF
.	TRBV20-1	.	TRBJ2-5	TGCAGTGCTCCTAAAGAGACCCAGTACTTC	CSAPKETQYF
TRBD1	TRBV4-2	.	TRBJ1-5	TGTGCCAGCAGCCAACCGGGACAGTCCCAGCCCCAGCATTTT	CASSQPGQSQPQHF